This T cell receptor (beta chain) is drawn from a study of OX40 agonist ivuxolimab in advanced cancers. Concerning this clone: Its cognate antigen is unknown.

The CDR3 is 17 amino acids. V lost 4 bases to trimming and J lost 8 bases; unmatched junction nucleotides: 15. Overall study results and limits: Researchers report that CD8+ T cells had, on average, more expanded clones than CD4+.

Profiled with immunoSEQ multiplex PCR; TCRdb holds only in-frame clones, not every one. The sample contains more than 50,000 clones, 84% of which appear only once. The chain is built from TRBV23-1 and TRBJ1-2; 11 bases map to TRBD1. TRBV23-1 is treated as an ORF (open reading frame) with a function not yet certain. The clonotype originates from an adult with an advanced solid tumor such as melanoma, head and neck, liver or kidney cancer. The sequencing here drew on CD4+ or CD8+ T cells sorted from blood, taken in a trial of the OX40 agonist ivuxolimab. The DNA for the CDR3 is TGCGCCAGCAGTCCCCGGGACAGGGGGGACGATGCTGGGGGCTACACCTTC. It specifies CASSPRDRGDDAGGYTF.